This TCR beta chain was identified during a study of T cell responses to AZD1222 COVID-19 vaccine. The assay was immunoSEQ multiplex PCR, and TCRdb's table has in-frame clones only and misses some. The sample lists 120,000 or so clones; 90% to 95% were seen once. V lost 3 bases and J 7 bases, leaving 13 bases between the germline ends. Germline V gene data show CDR1 as LNHDA and CDR2 as SQIVND (reference sequence). This CDR3 spans 14 amino acids. The sequence came from an adult in good health. Sequences were derived from peripheral blood, sampled on day 0 of AZD1222 vaccination. V usage is TRBV19 and J usage is TRBJ1-5; D not resolved. The CDR3 loop reads CASSISPSSQPQHF. The CDR3 DNA reads as TGTGCCAGTAGTATCTCTCCCTCCTCCCAGCCCCAGCATTTT.